This T cell receptor beta chain was recorded in a study of OX40 agonist ivuxolimab in advanced cancers. Worth noting for this clone: At the DNA level, this CDR3 is encoded by other sequences in the same sample as well.

Produced via immunoSEQ multiplex PCR; TCRdb's table is partial and in-frame only. Of about 84,000 clones listed, 89% were seen once; the top ten hold less than 0.2%. V dropped 2 bases and J dropped 1 base, with 3 bases sitting between them. This CDR3 is built from 13 residues. Germline CDR1 is KGHSH and CDR2 is LQKENI. The receptor's source is an adult with an advanced solid tumor such as melanoma, head and neck, liver or kidney cancer. The specimen was CD4+ or CD8+ T cells sorted from blood, collected in a trial of the OX40 agonist ivuxolimab. The chain uses TRBV18 and TRBJ1-5; D not certain. CDR3 DNA sequence: TGTGCCAGCTCACCAGGAAGCAATCAGCCCCAGCATTTT. It yields the protein CASSPGSNQPQHF.